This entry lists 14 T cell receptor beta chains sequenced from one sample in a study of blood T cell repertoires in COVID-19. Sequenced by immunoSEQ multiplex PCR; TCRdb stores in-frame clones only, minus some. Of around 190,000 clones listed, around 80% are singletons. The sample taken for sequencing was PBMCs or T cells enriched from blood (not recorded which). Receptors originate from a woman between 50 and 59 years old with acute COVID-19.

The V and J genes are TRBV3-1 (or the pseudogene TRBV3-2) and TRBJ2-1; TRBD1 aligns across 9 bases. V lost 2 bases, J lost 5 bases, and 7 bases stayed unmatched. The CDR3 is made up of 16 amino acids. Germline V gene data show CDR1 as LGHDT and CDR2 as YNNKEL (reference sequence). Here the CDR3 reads CASSQSGQGLDNEQFF. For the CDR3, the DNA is TGTGCCAGCAGCCAATCGGGACAGGGCCTAGACAATGAGCAGTTCTTC.

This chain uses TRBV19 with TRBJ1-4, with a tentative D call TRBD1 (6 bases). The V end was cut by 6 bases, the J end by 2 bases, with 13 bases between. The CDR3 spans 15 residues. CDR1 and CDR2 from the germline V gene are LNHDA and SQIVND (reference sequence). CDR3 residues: CASSPEGVTNEKLFF. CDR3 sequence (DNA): TGTGCCAGTAGCCCAGAGGGGGTCACTAATGAAAAACTGTTTTTT.

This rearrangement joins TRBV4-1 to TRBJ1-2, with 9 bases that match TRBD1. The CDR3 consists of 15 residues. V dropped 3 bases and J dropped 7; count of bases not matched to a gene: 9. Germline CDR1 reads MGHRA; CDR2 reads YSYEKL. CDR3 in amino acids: CASSHTTGTGFGYTF. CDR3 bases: TGCGCCAGCAGCCATACGACCGGGACAGGGTTTGGCTACACCTTC.

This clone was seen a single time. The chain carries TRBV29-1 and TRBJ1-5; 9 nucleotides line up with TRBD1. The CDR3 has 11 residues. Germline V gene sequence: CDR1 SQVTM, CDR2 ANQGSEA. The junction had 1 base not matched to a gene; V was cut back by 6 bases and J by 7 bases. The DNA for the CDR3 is TGCAGCGTGGGACAGGGACAGCCCCAGCATTTT. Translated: CSVGQGQPQHF. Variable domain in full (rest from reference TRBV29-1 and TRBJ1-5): SAVISQKPSRDICQRGTSLTIQCQVDSQVTMMFWYRQQPGQSLTLIATANQGSEATYESGFVIDKFPISRPNLTFSTLTVSNMSPEDSSIYLCSVGQGQPQHFGDGTRLSIL.

Written as DNA, the CDR3 is TGCGCCAGCAATGGGAGTAGAGGCTCCTACGAGCAGTACGTC. Amino acid sequence: CASNGSRGSYEQYV. The chain is built from TRBV23-1 and TRBJ2-7; TRBD2 might be the D (5 bases). TRBV23-1 is sorted into the ORF group, with uncertain function. The ends were cut back, 7 bases at V and 0 bases at J, with 13 bases in the middle. The CDR3 contains 14 residues.

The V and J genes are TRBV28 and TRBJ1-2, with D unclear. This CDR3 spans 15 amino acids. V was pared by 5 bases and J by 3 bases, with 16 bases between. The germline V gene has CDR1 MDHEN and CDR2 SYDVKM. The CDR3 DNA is TGTGCCAGCAGTCCCGATTCAGAAACGTACTATGGCTACACCTTC. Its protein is CASSPDSETYYGYTF.

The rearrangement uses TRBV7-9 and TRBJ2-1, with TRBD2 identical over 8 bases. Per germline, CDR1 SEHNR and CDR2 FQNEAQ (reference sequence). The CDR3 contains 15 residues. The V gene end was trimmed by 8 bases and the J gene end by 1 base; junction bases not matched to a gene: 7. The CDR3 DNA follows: TGTGCCAGCGGTTTTCGGGGGGGATCCTACAATGAGCAGTTCTTC. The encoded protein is CASGFRGGSYNEQFF.

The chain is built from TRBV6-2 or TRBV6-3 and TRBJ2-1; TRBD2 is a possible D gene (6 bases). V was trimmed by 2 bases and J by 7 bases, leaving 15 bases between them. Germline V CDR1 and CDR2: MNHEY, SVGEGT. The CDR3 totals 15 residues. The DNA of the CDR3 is TGTGCCAGCAGTTACCCCCCCGGGGGTGGAAATGAGCAGTTCTTC. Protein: CASSYPPGGGNEQFF.

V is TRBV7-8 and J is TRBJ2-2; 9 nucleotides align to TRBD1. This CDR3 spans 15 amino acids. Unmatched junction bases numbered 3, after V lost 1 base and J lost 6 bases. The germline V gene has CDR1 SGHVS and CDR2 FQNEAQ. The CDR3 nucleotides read TGTGCCAGCAGCTTAGTGAGGACAGGGGCCGGGGAGCTGTTTTTT. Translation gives CASSLVRTGAGELFF.

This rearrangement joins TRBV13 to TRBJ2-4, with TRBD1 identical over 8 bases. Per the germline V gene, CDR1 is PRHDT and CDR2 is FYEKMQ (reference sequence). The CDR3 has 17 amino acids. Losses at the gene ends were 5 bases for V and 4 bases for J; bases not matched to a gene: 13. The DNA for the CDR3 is TGTGCCAGCAGCCCCGAGAGGACAGGGTGGCCGAAAAACATTCAGTACTTC. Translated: CASSPERTGWPKNIQYF.

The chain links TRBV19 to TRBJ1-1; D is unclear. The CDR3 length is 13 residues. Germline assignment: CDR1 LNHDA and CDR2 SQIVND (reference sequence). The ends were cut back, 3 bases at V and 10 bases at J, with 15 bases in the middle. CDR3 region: CASSIPGRLRAFF. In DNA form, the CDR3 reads TGTGCCAGTAGTATCCCAGGCAGGTTGAGAGCTTTCTTT.

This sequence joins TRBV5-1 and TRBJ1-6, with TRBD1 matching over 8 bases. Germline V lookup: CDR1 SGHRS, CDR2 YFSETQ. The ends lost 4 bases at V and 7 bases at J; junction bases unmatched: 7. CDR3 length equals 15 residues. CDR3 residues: CASSMQGAGNSPLHF. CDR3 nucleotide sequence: TGCGCCAGCAGCATGCAGGGGGCCGGGAATTCACCCCTCCACTTT. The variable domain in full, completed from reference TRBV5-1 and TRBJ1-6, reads KAGVTQTPRYLIKTRGQQVTLSCSPISGHRSVSWYQQTPGQGLQFLFEYFSETQRNKGNFPGRFSGRQFSNSRSEMNVSTLELGDSALYLCASSMQGAGNSPLHFGNGTRLTVT.

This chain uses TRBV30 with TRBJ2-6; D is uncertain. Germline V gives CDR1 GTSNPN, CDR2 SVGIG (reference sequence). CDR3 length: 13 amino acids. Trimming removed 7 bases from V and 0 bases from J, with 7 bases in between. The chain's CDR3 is CASGVSGANVLTF. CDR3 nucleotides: TGTGCCTCCGGAGTCTCTGGGGCCAACGTCCTGACTTTC.

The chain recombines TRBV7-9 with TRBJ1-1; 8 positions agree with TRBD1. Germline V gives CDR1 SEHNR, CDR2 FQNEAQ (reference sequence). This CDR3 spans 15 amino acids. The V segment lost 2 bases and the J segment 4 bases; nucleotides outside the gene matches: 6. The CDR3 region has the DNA TGTGCCAGCAGCTTATCTATCGACAGGGGCACTGAAGCTTTCTTT. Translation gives CASSLSIDRGTEAFF.